This T cell receptor beta chain was identified during a study of OX40 agonist ivuxolimab in advanced cancers. Data came from immunoSEQ multiplex PCR; TCRdb stores just in-frame clones and leaves some out. In the table there are 75,000 to 100,000 clones, roughly 87% of which are singletons. The clonotype comes from an adult with an advanced solid tumor such as melanoma, head and neck, liver or kidney cancer. The material was CD4+ or CD8+ T cells sorted from blood, obtained in a trial of the OX40 agonist ivuxolimab.

This chain's CDR3 is CAWSEWGEETQYF. The CDR3 DNA reads as TGTGCCTGGAGTGAATGGGGAGAAGAGACCCAGTACTTC. The V gene is TRBV30, the J gene TRBJ2-5; TRBD2 might be the D (5 bases). V was pared by 1 base and J by 3 bases, with 9 bases between. Germline loops: CDR1 GTSNPN, CDR2 SVGIG (reference sequence). CDR3 length: 13 residues.